This TCR beta chain was retrieved from a study of cytomegalovirus exposure and HLA in healthy donors. PCR used 60 Vbeta primers and 13 Jbeta primers. Sequencing was performed with immunoSEQ multiplex PCR; in TCRdb, only in-frame clones are kept and a portion is missing. The profile shows some 170,000 clones, roughly 82% of them singletons. This clone was found many times. The CDR3 consists of 15 residues. Germline CDR1 is MNHNS and CDR2 is SASEGT. J was trimmed by 8 bases and V by 4 bases; bases with no gene match: 11. The rearrangement uses TRBV6-1 and TRBJ1-2; TRBD1 aligns across 9 bases. Sequencing was performed on PBMCs. The source of this sequence is a woman aged 45-65 years in good health and CMV-seropositive. The CDR3 loop reads CASSGFRTGADGYTF. The CDR3 DNA reads as TGTGCCAGCAGTGGATTCCGGACAGGGGCGGACGGCTACACCTTC.